A single T cell receptor beta chain is shown here with its context. Its antigen is not yet known. Per-base qualities were not stored, and no clone one base away is much larger. The junction shows trimming of 0 bases on V and 11 bases on J, plus 15 bases between the germline ends. There are 14 amino acids in the CDR3, from cysteine to phenylalanine inclusive. Just the 42-base CDR3 DNA is kept, in frame starting at base 1. CDR1 MNHEY and CDR2 SMNVEV were looked up in the germline V gene (reference sequence). The data originate from a study of shared clonotypes between healthy human individuals (dated by TCRdb to 2018 to 2021). In terms of the full investigation: The cohort included a few men and two women between 18 and 49 years of age. For each donor, CD4 naive and CD4 memory were each run on three plates, CD8 naive on two plates, and CD8 memory on one plate. The study deeply sequenced blood TCR repertoires of five healthy adults to estimate repertoire size and the extent of clonotype sharing between individuals. Libraries were prepared and TCR repertoires were sequenced by different laboratories using diverse techniques, in order to increase sequencing depth and limit assay-specific biases. Per donor, leukapheresis produced somewhere between about 0.94 and 9 billion PBMCs.

Using the deep immunoSEQ assay, multiplex PCR amplified TCR CDR3 regions from genomic DNA. Extracted genomic DNA from each cell subset was distributed evenly across all wells of several immunoSEQ 96-well plates, and each plate was treated as a replicate. For sorted subsets, 200 to 250 ng of genomic DNA, equivalent to roughly 33,000 T cell genomes, went into each replicate PCR. The purified libraries were quantified using a Qubit 3.0 fluorometer, sized with a Bioanalyzer 2100, and then quantified again using the KAPA Library Quantification kit. Every immunoSEQ 96-well plate was sequenced on a separate single-read 150-cycle Illumina NextSeq 550 flow cell. On the study's bioinformatics: The immunoSEQ output contained only junctional sequences without quality scores, so filtering could not match that applied to full-length reads. To assign V/J genes and CDR3, sequences were annotated using PyIR, a Python wrapper for IgBLAST v1.9, with IMGT germline references. Reads with weak V/J assignments (E-value above 1e-6), missing CDR3, stop codons, out-of-frame junctions, or ambiguous translated residues were removed. V3J clonotypes were defined by identical inferred V gene, J gene, and CDR3 amino acid sequence. Percentage overlap between repertoires was calculated by dividing the number of shared unique clonotypes by the size of the smaller repertoire. RTK rarefaction, the Chao1 estimator, and Recon v2.1 estimates of unobserved clonotypes were used to assess repertoire richness. Generation probabilities were computed with OLGA for all TCRbeta clonotypes obtained by the gDNA method from four donors. The table comes from immuneACCESS by way of TCRdb, which keeps in-frame sequences with V and J called. Part of the clones is missing from these tables; in studies checked, under half for an unresolved V gene and the rest for unknown reasons. V, J and clone size reflect that table, while D and trimming were determined from the DNA. The sample table contains some 2,000,000 clones; only one count was recorded for approximately 94% of them. Jointly, the top ten make up 1% to 1.3% of the sample.

For the CD8 naive samples, CD45RO-negative cells were positively selected for CCR7, yielding a CD45RA+CCR7+ population from which TemRA cells were excluded. The donors were healthy, HIV-negative adults with no recently reported acute infections or vaccinations. Only Caucasian adults living in Nashville, Tennessee, USA were represented among the donors. Blood was obtained by leukapheresis, after which PBMCs were separated by Ficoll-Histopaque density gradient centrifugation and cryopreserved in liquid nitrogen vapor phase. Analytical flow cytometry was used to check the purity and quantity of every magnetically sorted T cell population. Each sorted fraction had its genomic DNA isolated and then quantified by UV absorbance on a Nanodrop 2000c. On the study overall, not on this receptor specifically: Higher generation probabilities were observed for clonotypes shared by all four sorted-subset donors than for non-shared clonotypes. Incomplete sequencing was indicated by rarefaction of sorted-subset datasets, despite the large sequencing depth. Because the study included only a small number of donors, the genetic and exposure-history diversity represented was limited. Pairwise subsampling indicated that sequencing depth was expected to affect the degree of clonotype sharing among donors. Only blood was sampled, and tissue TCR repertoires likely differ from those in blood. Roughly 5% of naive CD4, more than 3% of naive CD8, about 2.1% of memory CD4, and less than 0.45% of memory CD8 clonotypes were shared across several donors. Estimated clonotype richness was generally larger for naive than for memory subsets.

The sequence was collected from a man aged 18 to 35 in good health. The chain uses TRBV27 and TRBJ2-3; the D gene is possibly TRBD2, with 6 bases matching. The specimen sequenced was naive CD8+ T cells sorted from blood. What this sample's cell subset or site label stands for: CD45RA+CCR7+. The nucleotide sequence is given as TGTGCCAGCAGTTTATCCGGGACTTATCGAGGGCAGTATTTT. It codes for CASSLSGTYRGQYF.